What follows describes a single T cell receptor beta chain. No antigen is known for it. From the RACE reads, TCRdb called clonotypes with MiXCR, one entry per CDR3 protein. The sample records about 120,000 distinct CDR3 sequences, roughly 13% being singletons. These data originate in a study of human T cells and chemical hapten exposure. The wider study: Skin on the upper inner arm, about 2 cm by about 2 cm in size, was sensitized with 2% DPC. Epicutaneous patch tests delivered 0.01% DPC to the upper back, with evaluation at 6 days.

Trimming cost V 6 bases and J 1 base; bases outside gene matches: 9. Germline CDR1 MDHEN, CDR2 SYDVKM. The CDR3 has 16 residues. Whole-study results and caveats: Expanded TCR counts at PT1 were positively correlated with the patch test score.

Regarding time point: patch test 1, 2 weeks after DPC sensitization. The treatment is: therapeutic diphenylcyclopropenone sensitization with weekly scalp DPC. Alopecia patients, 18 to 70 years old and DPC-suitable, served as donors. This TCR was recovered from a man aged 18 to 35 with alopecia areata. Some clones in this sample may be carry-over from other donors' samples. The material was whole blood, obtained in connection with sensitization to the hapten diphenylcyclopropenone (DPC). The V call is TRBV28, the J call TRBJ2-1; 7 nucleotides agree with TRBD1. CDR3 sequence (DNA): TGTGCCAGCAGCTTACTTCTCAGGGGGTCCTACAATGAGCAGTTCTTC. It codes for CASSLLLRGSYNEQFF.